Listed below are T cell receptor beta chains from one sample, sequenced in a study of T cells after yellow fever vaccination. TCRdb re-analysed the 5' RACE reads in MiXCR, keeping a single row per CDR3 protein. There are 620,000 or so distinct CDR3 sequences in the sample; 17% occur only once, and 17% lies in the top ten. Here the sequenced sample was PBMCs, taken less than 6 days after the first yellow fever vaccination. These receptors were collected from a man between 18 and 29 years old who received the YFV17D yellow fever vaccine. The CDR3 runs from the conserved cysteine through the conserved F or W. Fields, in order: J gene, D gene, clone size, V gene, CDR3 protein, CDR3 DNA. A D gene is named only where the DNA matches it firmly. The size entry is marked missing in some rows and otherwise reads once, few, many or a size class.

TRBJ2-1 . . TRBV10-3 CAISGAGTVGEQFF TGTGCCATCAGTGGGGCCGGGACTGTTGGCGAGCAGTTCTTC
TRBJ1-1 . few TRBV5-8 CASSLVWAEAFF TGTGCCAGCAGCTTGGTTTGGGCTGAAGCTTTCTTT
TRBJ2-6 . . TRBV7-2 CASSLARGANVLTF TGTGCCAGCAGCCTGGCTCGTGGGGCCAACGTCCTGACTTTC
TRBJ1-2 . few TRBV12-3/TRBV12-4 CASSLTAGGEGYTF TGTGCCAGCAGCCTGACGGCCGGGGGTGAGGGCTACACCTTC
TRBJ2-7 . . TRBV20-1 CCARARVGPGANEQYF TGCTGTGCTAGAGCCCGGGTAGGGCCCGGGGCGAACGAGCAGTACTTC
TRBJ2-2 . . TRBV12-3/TRBV12-4 CASTNLQGNTGELFF TGTGCCAGCACCAATTTGCAGGGGAACACCGGGGAGCTGTTTTTT
TRBJ2-3 TRBD1 few TRBV18 CASSLGPGTGGDTQYF TGTGCCAGCTCGCTGGGCCCCGGGACAGGGGGTGATACGCAGTATTTT
TRBJ1-1 . few TRBV6-4 CASPPQGTFF TGTGCCAGCCCTCCCCAAGGAACTTTCTTT
TRBJ1-1 . many TRBV19 CASSIRGGNTEAFF TGTGCCAGTAGTATCCGGGGAGGAAACACTGAAGCTTTCTTT
TRBJ2-3 . . TRBV10-3 CASTKEGGDTQYF TGTGCCTCAACAAAAGAGGGGGGTGATACGCAGTATTTT
TRBJ2-5 . . TRBV12-3/TRBV12-4 CASRVGETQYF TGTGCCAGCAGGGTCGGTGAGACCCAGTACTTC
TRBJ2-2 TRBD1 few TRBV4-3 CASSQDSLRGRNTGELFF TGCGCCAGCAGCCAAGATTCCCTCAGGGGGAGGAACACCGGGGAGCTGTTTTTT
TRBJ2-5 . . TRBV12-3/TRBV12-4 CASSFDPSKETQYF TGTGCCAGCAGCTTCGATCCTTCCAAAGAGACCCAGTACTTC
TRBJ1-1 . few TRBV6-2/TRBV6-3 CASSYTFSSREAFF TGTGCCAGCAGTTACACGTTCTCTAGCCGTGAAGCTTTCTTT
TRBJ2-5 TRBD2 few TRBV3-1 CASSPAPSGGYRETQYF TGTGCCAGCAGCCCGGCCCCTAGCGGGGGATACCGAGAGACCCAGTACTTC
TRBJ2-1 . . TRBV24-1 CTTSDSTASSYNEQFF TGTACCACCAGTGATAGTACTGCTAGCTCCTACAATGAGCAGTTCTTC
TRBJ2-1 TRBD2 . TRBV29-1 CSVDGGGVAYNEQFF TGCAGCGTTGACGGGGGGGGGGTCGCCTACAATGAGCAGTTCTTC
TRBJ2-3 . . TRBV6-1 CASSASLVTQYF TGTGCCAGCAGTGCGAGCCTAGTTACGCAGTATTTT
TRBJ2-3 . . TRBV6-5 CASSYSRGADTQYF TGTGCCAGCAGTTACTCCAGGGGAGCAGATACGCAGTATTTT
TRBJ2-5 . few TRBV4-3 CASSQGGAGQETQYF TGCGCCAGCAGCCAAGGTGGGGCAGGGCAAGAGACCCAGTACTTC
TRBJ2-1 TRBD2 few TRBV7-3 CASSLGLAGLGEQFF TGTGCCAGCAGCTTGGGACTAGCGGGGCTTGGGGAGCAGTTCTTC